A single sample gave rise to the 7 T cell receptor beta chains below, sequenced in a study of blood T cell repertoires in COVID-19 (dated by TCRdb to the early 2020s). Library preparation was by the immunoSEQ multiplex PCR assay. Imported from immuneACCESS, the table was reduced by TCRdb to in-frame sequences with V and J called. These copies leave out some clones; in studies compared against another copy, an unresolved V gene accounts for under half, and the cause of the remainder is not known. The sample table records a few hundred thousand clones; roughly 84% of these occur just once. The ten largest account for 5% to 8% of the sample. The sequencing sample was made of PBMCs or T cells enriched from blood (not recorded which). Source of these receptors: a woman between 50 and 59 years old who had been exposed to COVID-19.

V and J are TRBV29-1 and TRBJ1-1, with D tentatively TRBD1 (5 bases). Between the trimmed V and J ends, which lost 6 bases and 5 bases, there was a span of 16 bases. The CDR3 consists of 13 residues. Germline lookup yields CDR1 SQVTM and CDR2 ANQGSEA. CDR3 sequence: CSVAEGEGTEAFF. CDR3 nucleotides: TGCAGCGTGGCCGAAGGGGAGGGGACTGAAGCTTTCTTT.

V and J are TRBV10-1 and TRBJ2-7; 7 bases are a match to TRBD1. V lost 3 bases to trimming and J lost 6 bases; unmatched junction nucleotides: 8. This CDR3 comprises 14 residues. The germline V gene encodes CDR1 WNHNN and CDR2 SYGVQD (reference sequence). Written as DNA, the CDR3 is TGCGCCAGCAGTGATCTCCGGACAGGCCGCGAGCAGTACTTC. Encoded protein: CASSDLRTGREQYF.

The J gene is TRBJ1-2, the V gene TRBV2; D is undetermined. Trimming shortened V by 10 bases and J by 5 bases, and 11 bases separated the two germline ends. Germline V gives CDR1 SNHLY, CDR2 FYNNEI. CDR3 size: 11 residues. The CDR3 nucleotides read TGTGCCATCCCGGGTTATTATGGCTACACCTTC. It yields the protein CAIPGYYGYTF. Full variable domain (remainder filled in from reference TRBV2 and TRBJ1-2): EPEVTQTPSHQVTQMGQEVILRCVPISNHLYFYWYRQILGQKVEFLVSFYNNEISEKSEIFDDQFSVERPDGSNFTLKIRSTKLEDSAMYFCAIPGYYGYTFGSGTRLTVV.

The chain couples TRBV6-2 or TRBV6-3 to TRBJ1-2, with 8 bases matching TRBD1. The V gene end was trimmed by 5 bases and the J gene end by 4 bases; junction bases not matched to a gene: 15. The germline gives CDR1 MNHEY, CDR2 SVGEGT. CDR3 size: 17 residues. As DNA, the CDR3 is TGTGCCAGCAGTCCGTCCACCCGGACAGGGTGGTTCTATGGCTACACCTTC. Its translation: CASSPSTRTGWFYGYTF.

In its sample, this clone was seen once. The J gene is TRBJ1-1, the V gene TRBV9; 9 nucleotides match TRBD1. The V gene end was trimmed by 3 bases and the J gene end by 1 base; junction bases not matched to a gene: 4. The CDR3 runs to 15 residues. In germline, CDR1 is SGDLS, CDR2 YYNGEE. In nucleotides, the CDR3 is TGTGCCAGCAGCGCCTTGGACAGGGGGAACACTGAAGCTTTCTTT. Its protein product is CASSALDRGNTEAFF.

With regard to this clone: A read error may produce the germline difference seen at one junction end. This chain connects TRBV5-1 to TRBJ1-3; weak D call: TRBD1 (5 bases). The CDR3 sequence is 12 residues long. Germline values: CDR1 SGHRS, CDR2 YFSETQ. The CDR3 coding sequence is TGCGCCAGCAGTTTGGGGGAGAGCACCATATATTTT. This gives the protein CASSLGESTIYF.

V usage is TRBV30 and J usage is TRBJ1-1; D is unclear. With 0 bases removed from V and 8 bases from J, the gap between germline ends came to 10 bases. CDR3 length equals 12 residues. Looked up from germline, CDR1 is GTSNPN and CDR2 is SVGIG (reference sequence). CDR3 region: CAWSVTSPEAFF. The CDR3 nucleotides read TGTGCCTGGAGTGTAACAAGTCCAGAAGCTTTCTTT.